Following are 27 T cell receptor beta chains from one sample sequenced in a study of shared clonotypes between healthy human individuals. The protocol was immunoSEQ multiplex PCR, while the TCRdb copy is restricted to in-frame clones and leaves out a portion. The sample has about 100,000 clones; approximately 75% are singletons. The specimen sequenced was memory CD8+ T cells sorted from blood. The subset was: CD45RO+ cells pooled with CCR7-negative TemRA cells. Source of these receptors: a man aged 25-45 years in good health.

The V gene is TRBV27, the J gene TRBJ2-2; 9 bases are shared with TRBD2. The CDR3 has 17 amino acids. Trimming removed 5 bases from V and 2 bases from J; junction bases left unmatched: 9. CDR1 and CDR2 (germline): MNHEY, SMNVEV (reference sequence). The CDR3 region is CASSLTYSGGNTGELFF. CDR3 coding DNA: TGTGCCAGCAGTCTGACTTATAGCGGGGGCAACACCGGGGAGCTGTTTTTT.

The V and J genes are TRBV11-2 and TRBJ1-3, with 11 bases lining up with TRBD1. CDR3 length: 15 amino acids. The trim removed 4 bases at V and 6 bases at J, leaving 5 bases unmatched. Germline V gene lookup returns CDR1 SGHAT and CDR2 FQNNGV. CDR3 in amino acids: CASSWGTGGINTIYF. The CDR3 DNA reads as TGTGCCAGCAGCTGGGGGACAGGGGGGATAAACACCATATATTTT.

The chain combines TRBV18 with TRBJ2-1; D is perhaps TRBD2 (5 bases). CDR1 KGHSH and CDR2 LQKENI come from the germline V gene. V was trimmed by 10 bases and J by 2 bases, leaving 12 bases between them. The CDR3 is 13 residues long. The CDR3 region has the DNA TGTGCCACCATCAGAGGGACCTACAATGAGCAGTTCTTC. It specifies CATIRGTYNEQFF.

This rearrangement joins TRBV10-3 to TRBJ1-4; possible D gene TRBD1, 6 bases. The CDR3 is 16 residues long. CDR1 is ENHRY, CDR2 SYGVKD, per germline. Deletions cut 0 bases from V and 0 bases from J, with 8 bases between. The CDR3 reads CAISESWGPTNEKLFF. Written as DNA, the CDR3 is TGTGCCATCAGTGAGTCCTGGGGGCCAACTAATGAAAAACTGTTTTTT.

The chain uses TRBV9 and TRBJ1-4; 8 nucleotides line up with TRBD1. The CDR3 covers 17 residues. Germline trimming cut 0 bases from V and 0 bases from J; bases unmatched to any gene: 4. Germline assignment: CDR1 SGDLS and CDR2 YYNGEE. DNA of the CDR3: TGTGCCAGCAGCGTAGGGTGGACAGGGACAACTAATGAAAAACTGTTTTTT. Protein product: CASSVGWTGTTNEKLFF.

This clone has only a few counts. The chain combines TRBV11-2 with TRBJ2-4; D possibly matches TRBD1 or TRBD2 (5 bases each). Germline CDR1 is SGHAT and CDR2 is FQNNGV. The V end was cut by 5 bases, the J end by 0 bases, with 23 bases between. There are 19 residues in the CDR3. The CDR3 coding sequence is TGTGCCAGCAGCACAGCGAAAGGGGTGGCGGGTCTAGCCAAAAACATTCAGTACTTC. Its protein is CASSTAKGVAGLAKNIQYF. Filled out from reference TRBV11-2 and TRBJ2-4, the complete variable domain reads EAGVAQSPRYKIIEKRQSVAFWCNPISGHATLYWYQQILGQGPKLLIQFQNNGVVDDSQLPKDRFSAERLKGVDSTLKIQPAKLEDSAVYLCASSTAKGVAGLAKNIQYFGAGTRLSVL.

The genes are TRBV27 and TRBJ2-7; D uncertain. This CDR3 region has 15 residues. V was trimmed by 2 bases and J by 2 bases, leaving 13 bases between them. The V gene's germline CDR1 is MNHEY and CDR2 SMNVEV (reference sequence). CDR3 amino acids: CASSLKVAGPYEQYF. CDR3 nucleotide sequence: TGTGCCAGCAGTTTAAAGGTGGCAGGTCCCTACGAGCAGTACTTC.

This clone has a count of ten or more. The J gene is TRBJ2-2, the V gene TRBV4-1; D is unresolved. The germline CDR1 and CDR2 sequences are MGHRA and YSYEKL. Trimming stripped 0 bases from V and 5 bases from J, with 7 bases between. The CDR3 sequence is 14 residues long. The CDR3 coding sequence is TGCGCCAGCAGCCAAGAGGACCAAACCGGGGAGCTGTTTTTT. This encodes CASSQEDQTGELFF.

In the case of this clone: This sequence may be a read error, since a much larger clone differs from it by one base. The chain uses TRBV25-1 and TRBJ2-2; maybe TRBD1 (6 bases). This CDR3 region has 14 residues. Germline CDR1 MGHDK, CDR2 SYGVNS. Trimming left V 3 bases short and J 5 bases short, with 10 bases between. The CDR3 sequence: CASSEGAQTGELFF. As DNA, the CDR3 is TGTGCCAGCAGTGAGGGGGCGCAGACCGGGGAGCTGTTTTTT.

V gene TRBV6-5 combines with J gene TRBJ2-7; D might be TRBD1 or TRBD2, each matching 5 bases. Trimming took off 10 bases at V and 2 bases at J, with 9 bases between the two ends. CDR3 length: 11 amino acids. In germline, CDR1 is MNHEY, CDR2 SVGAGI. DNA for the CDR3: TGTGCCACCGGGACGCCCTACGAGCAGTACTTC. Translated, it gives CATGTPYEQYF.

Only one count was recorded for this clone. The rearrangement links TRBV27 to TRBJ1-2, with D unresolved. The CDR3 is made up of 17 amino acids. V lost 5 bases and J 2 bases, leaving 21 bases between the germline ends. Germline lookup yields CDR1 MNHEY and CDR2 SMNVEV (reference sequence). Written as DNA, the CDR3 is TGTGCCAGCAGTCCCCGGTTAGGCCTTGATTGGAACTATGGCTACACCTTC. Encoded protein: CASSPRLGLDWNYGYTF.

CDR3 in DNA: TGTGCCAGCAGCAGAGGGGGACTATTAACCGGGGAGCTGTTTTTT. This sequence encodes CASSRGGLLTGELFF. The V gene is TRBV9, the J gene TRBJ2-2, with TRBD2 as a possible D gene (7 bases). The CDR3 runs to 15 residues. Germline loops: CDR1 SGDLS, CDR2 YYNGEE. Between the trimmed V and J ends, which lost 4 bases and 5 bases, there was a span of 15 bases.

This chain joins TRBV5-1 and TRBJ2-3, with TRBD2 matching 11 bases. V shed 4 bases, J shed 0 bases, and the junction held 4 bases outside the gene matches. CDR1 is SGHRS, CDR2 YFSETQ, per germline. CDR3 length: 16 residues. CDR3 DNA sequence: TGCGCCAGCAGCCCGGGACTAGCGGCTAGCACAGATACGCAGTATTTT. Its protein product is CASSPGLAASTDTQYF. The full variable domain, its missing parts supplied by reference TRBV5-1 and TRBJ2-3, is KAGVTQTPRYLIKTRGQQVTLSCSPISGHRSVSWYQQTPGQGLQFLFEYFSETQRNKGNFPGRFSGRQFSNSRSEMNVSTLELGDSALYLCASSPGLAASTDTQYFGPGTRLTVL.

This clone has a handful of counts. The V call is TRBV6-6, the J call TRBJ2-1; 10 nucleotides align to TRBD1. This CDR3 is 14 amino acids long. CDR1 and CDR2 from the germline V gene are MNHNY and SVGAGI (reference sequence). V trimming: 7 bases; J trimming: 8 bases; junction bases outside the gene matches: 8. The CDR3 DNA is TGTGCCAGCACCCGGGACAGGGGAAGGGATGAGCAGTTCTTC. Translated, it gives CASTRDRGRDEQFF.

In regard to this clone: Other DNA sequences in the same sample also yield this CDR3. The genes are TRBV6-6 and TRBJ2-7, with unresolved D. Trimming stripped 6 bases from V and 3 bases from J, with 9 bases between. Germline values: CDR1 MNHNY, CDR2 SVGAGI (reference sequence). The CDR3 sequence is 12 residues long. CDR3 DNA sequence: TGTGCCAGCAGATCCCTCGACTACGAGCAGTACTTC. It encodes CASRSLDYEQYF.

This chain uses TRBV27 with TRBJ1-2, with 8 bases matching TRBD1. Losses at the gene ends were 6 bases for V and 5 bases for J; bases not matched to a gene: 11. Per the germline V gene, CDR1 is MNHEY and CDR2 is SMNVEV (reference sequence). The CDR3 runs 15 residues. CDR3 bases: TGTGCCAGCAGCCGGACAGGGAGAGGTGATTATGGCTACACCTTC. It yields the protein CASSRTGRGDYGYTF.

The table lists this clone with many counts. This sequence joins TRBV28 and TRBJ2-1; maybe TRBD2 (6 bases). The CDR3 length is 14 residues. Germline values: CDR1 MDHEN, CDR2 SYDVKM. V dropped 6 bases and J dropped 5 bases, with 14 bases sitting between them. The CDR3 spells CASRVRGPHNEQFF. CDR3 nucleotide sequence: TGTGCCAGCAGGGTGCGGGGACCCCACAATGAGCAGTTCTTC.

The chain is built from TRBV5-1 and TRBJ1-1; 11 bases agree with TRBD1. Germline V gene data show CDR1 as SGHRS and CDR2 as YFSETQ. The ends lost 4 bases at V and 4 bases at J; junction bases unmatched: 0. The CDR3 consists of 13 residues. The CDR3 reads CASSGTGGTEAFF. CDR3 DNA: TGCGCCAGCAGCGGGACAGGGGGCACTGAAGCTTTCTTT.

J is TRBJ1-1 and V is TRBV19; D gene ambiguous. Trimming cost V 6 bases and J 7 bases, with 12 bases left between them. The germline V gene has CDR1 LNHDA and CDR2 SQIVND (reference sequence). The CDR3 runs 12 residues. The CDR3 is CASSGGRIEAFF. The CDR3 nucleotides are TGTGCCAGTAGCGGCGGGAGGATTGAAGCTTTCTTT.

The V and J genes are TRBV5-1 and TRBJ2-1, with D unresolved. Between the trimmed V and J ends, which lost 1 base and 8 bases, there was a span of 7 bases. The CDR3 runs to 12 residues. CDR1 SGHRS and CDR2 YFSETQ come from the germline V gene. CDR3 coding DNA: TGCGCCAGCAGCTTGACGGCTGATGAGCAGTTCTTC. Translated: CASSLTADEQFF.

V gene TRBV6-1 combines with J gene TRBJ2-3; no clear D gene. This CDR3 is 14 amino acids long. V dropped 5 bases and J dropped 1 base, with 10 bases sitting between them. Per the germline V gene, CDR1 is MNHNS and CDR2 is SASEGT. CDR3 region: CASSSLGGTDTQYF. For the CDR3, the DNA is TGTGCCAGCAGTTCCCTCGGAGGCACAGATACGCAGTATTTT.

The chain recombines TRBV10-2 with TRBJ2-3; TRBD2 matches at 10 bases. Germline CDR1 is WSHSY and CDR2 is SAAADI. The CDR3 extends over 16 amino acids. The ends lost 0 bases at V and 4 bases at J; junction bases unmatched: 4. CDR3 sequence: CASSESSSGRPDTQYF. In nucleotides, the CDR3 is TGCGCCAGCAGTGAGTCCTCTAGCGGGAGACCAGATACGCAGTATTTT.

The chain recombines TRBV5-6 with TRBJ2-1; perhaps TRBD2 as D (5 bases). V lost 0 bases and J 3 bases, leaving 13 bases between the germline ends. This CDR3 contains 16 residues. Germline V gene lookup returns CDR1 SGHDT and CDR2 YYEEEE. Here the CDR3 DNA reads TGTGCCAGCAGCTTGGTTAGCGCCGCACTCTACAATGAGCAGTTCTTC. Amino acids: CASSLVSAALYNEQFF.

The chain employs TRBV10-3 and TRBJ2-1; possibly TRBD2 for D (5 bases). CDR1 and CDR2 from the germline V gene are ENHRY and SYGVKD. The ends were cut back, 3 bases at V and 1 base at J, with 7 bases in the middle. This CDR3 spans 14 amino acids. CDR3 sequence reads: CAISEAESYNEQFF. CDR3 in DNA: TGTGCCATCAGTGAAGCGGAATCCTACAATGAGCAGTTCTTC.

The chain is built from TRBV30 and TRBJ2-7, with 9 bases that match TRBD1. The CDR3 sequence is 13 residues long. Trimming at V came to 5 bases and at J to 5 bases, leaving 7 bases not matched to a gene. The germline V gene encodes CDR1 GTSNPN and CDR2 SVGIG (reference sequence). The CDR3, as DNA: TGTGCCTGGGTAGGACAGGGGCTCGACGAGCAGTACTTC. Translation gives CAWVGQGLDEQYF.

This clone was counted between two and nine times. This rearrangement joins TRBV6-1 to TRBJ1-3, with D unresolved. Looked up from germline, CDR1 is MNHNS and CDR2 is SASEGT. The CDR3 consists of 14 residues. V was trimmed by 0 bases and J by 0 bases, leaving 3 bases between them. The CDR3 is CASSEASSGNTIYF. The DNA of the CDR3 is TGTGCCAGCAGTGAAGCCTCCTCTGGAAACACCATATATTTT.

V and J are TRBV21-1 and TRBJ2-5; the DNA was not used to check the table's D call, TRBD2. TRBV21-1 is flagged as a pseudogene. The CDR3 loop spans 16 amino acids. The CDR3 reads CASSGGATASQETQYF. DNA for the CDR3: TGTGCCAGCAGCGGAGGGGCGACGGCTTCTCAAGAGACCCAGTACTTC.